This T cell receptor beta chain originates from a study of cytomegalovirus exposure and HLA in healthy donors. Notes on the study in general: TCR beta chains numbering 164 were designated cytomegalovirus-associated.

Concerning this clone: Antigen specificity is unknown.

CDR1 and CDR2 from the germline V gene are LNHDA and SQIVND (reference sequence). The V and J ends lost 7 bases and 2 bases, in that order; junction bases with no gene match: 8. The CDR3 has 15 residues. Primers: 60 Vbeta forward and 13 Jbeta reverse. This table comes from immunoSEQ multiplex PCR, and its TCRdb copy is limited to in-frame clones, with some not included. The sample lists about 83,000 clones; 65% to 80% were seen once. J is TRBJ2-3 and V is TRBV19, with 8 positions matching TRBD2. Sequencing was carried out using PBMCs. This TCR was sampled from a man aged 60-69 years in good health and CMV-seronegative. CDR3 loop: CASTWGGGNTDTQYF. CDR3 bases: TGTGCCAGTACCTGGGGCGGGGGGAACACAGATACGCAGTATTTT.